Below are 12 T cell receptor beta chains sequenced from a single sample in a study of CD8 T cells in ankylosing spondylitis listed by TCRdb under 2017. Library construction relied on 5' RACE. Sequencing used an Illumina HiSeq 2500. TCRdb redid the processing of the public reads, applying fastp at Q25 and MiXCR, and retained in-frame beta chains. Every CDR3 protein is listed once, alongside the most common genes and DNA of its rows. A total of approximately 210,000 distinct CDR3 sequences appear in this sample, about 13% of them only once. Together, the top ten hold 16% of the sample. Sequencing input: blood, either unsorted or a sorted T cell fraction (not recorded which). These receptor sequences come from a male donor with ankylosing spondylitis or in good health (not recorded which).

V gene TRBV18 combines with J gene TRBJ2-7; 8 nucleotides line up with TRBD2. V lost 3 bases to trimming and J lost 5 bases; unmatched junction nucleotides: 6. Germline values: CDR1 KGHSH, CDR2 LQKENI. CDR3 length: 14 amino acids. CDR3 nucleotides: TGTGCCAGCTCACCGGGGCTCGGGGGGGACGAGCAGTACTTC. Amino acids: CASSPGLGGDEQYF.

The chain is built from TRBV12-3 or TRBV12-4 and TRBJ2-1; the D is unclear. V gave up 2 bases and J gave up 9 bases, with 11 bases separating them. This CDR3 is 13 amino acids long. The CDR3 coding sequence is TGTGCCAGCAGTTTAATCTCCCCGGGTGAGCAGTTCTTC. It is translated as CASSLISPGEQFF.

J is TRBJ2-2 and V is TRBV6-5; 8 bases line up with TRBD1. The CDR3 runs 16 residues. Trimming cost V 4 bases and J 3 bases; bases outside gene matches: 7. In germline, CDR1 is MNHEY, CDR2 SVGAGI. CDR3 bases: TGTGCCAGCAGTTTGCCCTCGGGACAGGACACCGGGGAGCTGTTTTTT. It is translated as CASSLPSGQDTGELFF.

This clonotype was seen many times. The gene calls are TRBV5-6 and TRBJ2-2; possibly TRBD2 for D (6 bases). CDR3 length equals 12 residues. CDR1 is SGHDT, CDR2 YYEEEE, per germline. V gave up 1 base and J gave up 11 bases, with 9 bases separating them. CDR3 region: CASSLREAELFF. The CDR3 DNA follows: TGTGCCAGCAGCTTGAGGGAGGCTGAGCTGTTTTTT.

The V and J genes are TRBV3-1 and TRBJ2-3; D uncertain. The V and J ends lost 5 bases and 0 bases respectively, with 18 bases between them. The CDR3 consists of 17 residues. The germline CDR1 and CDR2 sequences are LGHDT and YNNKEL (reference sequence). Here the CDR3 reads CASSSNFLGPSTDTQYF. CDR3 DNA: TGTGCCAGCAGCTCCAATTTTTTAGGGCCTAGCACAGATACGCAGTATTTT.

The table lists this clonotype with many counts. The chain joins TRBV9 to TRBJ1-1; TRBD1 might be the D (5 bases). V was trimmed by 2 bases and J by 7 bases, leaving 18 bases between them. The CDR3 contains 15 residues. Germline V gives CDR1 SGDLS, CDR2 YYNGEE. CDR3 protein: CASSVWGGSRNEAFF. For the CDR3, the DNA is TGTGCCAGCAGCGTGTGGGGGGGGAGTCGGAATGAAGCTTTCTTT.

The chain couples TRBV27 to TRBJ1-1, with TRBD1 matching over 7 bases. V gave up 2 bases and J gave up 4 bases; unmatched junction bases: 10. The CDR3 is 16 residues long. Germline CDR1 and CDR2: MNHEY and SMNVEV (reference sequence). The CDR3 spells CASSLMAGGRSTEAFF. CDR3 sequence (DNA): TGTGCCAGCAGTTTAATGGCAGGGGGGAGGAGCACTGAAGCTTTCTTT.

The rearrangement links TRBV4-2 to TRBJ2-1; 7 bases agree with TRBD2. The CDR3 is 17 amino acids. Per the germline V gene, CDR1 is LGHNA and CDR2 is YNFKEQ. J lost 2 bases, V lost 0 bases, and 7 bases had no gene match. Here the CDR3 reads CASSQDGLAGPYNEQFF. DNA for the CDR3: TGTGCCAGCAGCCAAGACGGGTTAGCGGGCCCCTACAATGAGCAGTTCTTC.

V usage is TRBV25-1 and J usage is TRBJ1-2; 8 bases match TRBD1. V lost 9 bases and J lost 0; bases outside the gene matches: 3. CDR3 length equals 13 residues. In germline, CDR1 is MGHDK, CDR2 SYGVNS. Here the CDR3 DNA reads TGTGCCAGTGAGACAGGGGCTAACTATGGCTACACCTTC. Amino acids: CASETGANYGYTF.

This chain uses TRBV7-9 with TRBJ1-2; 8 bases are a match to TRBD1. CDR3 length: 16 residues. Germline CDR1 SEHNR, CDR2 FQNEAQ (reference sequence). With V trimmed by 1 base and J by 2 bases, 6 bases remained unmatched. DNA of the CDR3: TGTGCCAGCAGCTTAGGAGCAGGGGGCGAGAACTATGGCTACACCTTC. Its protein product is CASSLGAGGENYGYTF.

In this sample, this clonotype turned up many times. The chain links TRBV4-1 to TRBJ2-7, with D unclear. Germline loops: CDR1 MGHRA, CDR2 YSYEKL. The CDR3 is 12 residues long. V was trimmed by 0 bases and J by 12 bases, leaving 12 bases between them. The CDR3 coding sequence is TGCGCCAGCAGCCAAGATCGGGTCAGTCTGTACTTC. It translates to CASSQDRVSLYF.

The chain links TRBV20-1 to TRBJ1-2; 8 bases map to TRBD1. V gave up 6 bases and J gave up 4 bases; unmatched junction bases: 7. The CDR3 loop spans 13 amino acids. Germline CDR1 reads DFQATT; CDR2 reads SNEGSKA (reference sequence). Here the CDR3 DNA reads TGCAGTGCAACCGGGACAGGTAGCTATGGCTACACCTTC. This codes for CSATGTGSYGYTF.